The rows below give T cell receptor beta chains drawn from one sample of a study of T-cell memory formation after mild COVID-19. TCRdb processed the 5' RACE reads anew with MiXCR; each CDR3 protein has one entry. The sample carries more than 250,000 distinct CDR3 sequences, about 17% recorded once. The source material was PBMCs or a T cell subset sorted from them (not recorded which). The origin of the receptors is a man aged 18 to 30 who had mild COVID-19 (a few samples of this study predate the infection). Cell type and time point are not known. Each CDR3 is given with its conserved first and last residue. The order of the fields is CDR3 protein, J gene, V gene.

CAISTLLANYGYTF | TRBJ1-2 | TRBV10-3
CASSLSSGNTEAFF | TRBJ1-1 | TRBV28
CASSRAYEGAHQETQYF | TRBJ2-5 | TRBV5-1
CAISYAGNTEAFF | TRBJ1-1 | TRBV10-3
CASSYTGMNTEAFF | TRBJ1-1 | TRBV12-3/TRBV12-4
CASTRGPEAFF | TRBJ1-1 | TRBV19
CASSSGQGFTEAFF | TRBJ1-1 | TRBV7-9
CASSYSGENQPQHF | TRBJ1-5 | TRBV6-5
CASSLGGQEQFF | TRBJ2-1 | TRBV7-2
CASSLGGLRDTQYF | TRBJ2-3 | TRBV7-2
CASSPLAGAYNEQFF | TRBJ2-1 | TRBV7-2
CASIYVNTEAFF | TRBJ1-1 | TRBV6-1
CASSRALGGLAEAFF | TRBJ1-1 | TRBV28
CASSFLTSYEQYF | TRBJ2-7 | TRBV12-3/TRBV12-4
CASRRGQTISYEQYF | TRBJ2-7 | TRBV6-5
CASNPTTGETQYF | TRBJ2-5 | TRBV6-2/TRBV6-3
CASSQEYPGEQFF | TRBJ2-1 | TRBV4-3
CASGRTGVSGYTF | TRBJ1-2 | TRBV12-5
CASSIRRWDEQFF | TRBJ2-1 | TRBV7-6
CASSQDTIGQTTNEKLFF | TRBJ1-4 | TRBV4-2
CASSKPGQGPRETQYF | TRBJ2-5 | TRBV6-6
CASSSTTGQMSSYNEQFF | TRBJ2-1 | TRBV5-1
CASSQVGTGELFF | TRBJ2-2 | TRBV4-1
CASSYPDTGNYGYTF | TRBJ1-2 | TRBV6-6
CASSFDPGPGETQYF | TRBJ2-5 | TRBV7-6
CASRPQGTYEQYF | TRBJ2-7 | TRBV4-1
CSARDKNSNQPQHF | TRBJ1-5 | TRBV20-1
CASSQEFTRETQYF | TRBJ2-5 | TRBV4-3
CATSPSGVGEQFF | TRBJ2-1 | TRBV15
CSASPGGDTEAFF | TRBJ1-1 | TRBV20-1
CASGTGQNYGYTF | TRBJ1-2 | TRBV7-2
CASKVLAAQTGEQFF | TRBJ2-1 | TRBV2
CASSSTGSDEQYF | TRBJ2-7 | TRBV5-1
CASSHDFSGETQYF | NA | TRBV4-1
CASSLNGVYQPQHF | TRBJ1-5 | TRBV6-1
CSVALQGSYEQYF | TRBJ2-7 | TRBV29-1
CASSDRALETQYF | TRBJ2-5 | TRBV12-3/TRBV12-4
CASSEGGFSYGYTF | TRBJ1-2 | TRBV2
CASRARVTGNTIYF | TRBJ1-3 | TRBV6-1
CASSADPGGSYEQYF | TRBJ2-7 | TRBV5-1
CASSLDTRYTEAFF | TRBJ1-1 | TRBV6-2/TRBV6-3
CAWSLPGHYTGELFF | TRBJ2-2 | TRBV30
CASSPLGGRETQYF | TRBJ2-5 | TRBV4-1
CASSPRRAYEQYF | TRBJ2-7 | TRBV18
CSAPRPQVSSYEQYF | TRBJ2-7 | TRBV20-1
CASSSRRQGNTGELFF | TRBJ2-2 | TRBV7-8
CASSYTGRETQYF | TRBJ2-5 | TRBV6-5
CASREDARARAYEQYF | TRBJ2-7 | TRBV6-5